The entry that follows covers one TCR beta chain sequence. Clones were sequenced by immunoSEQ multiplex PCR, and TCRdb holds only the in-frame ones, with some missing. The table records more than 95,000 clones, about 74% of them present only once. These data are taken from a study of blood T cell repertoires in COVID-19. The TCR sequence derives from a man in his 60s with acute or convalescent COVID-19. The sequencing input was peripheral blood.

In DNA, the CDR3 is TGCAGCGTTGGCAGCCCGGCAGCGGGAGGGGGAGATACGCAGTATTTT. It translates to CSVGSPAAGGGDTQYF. This sequence joins TRBV29-1 and TRBJ2-3, with 10 bases aligning to TRBD2. The ends lost 4 bases at V and 5 bases at J; junction bases unmatched: 12. Looked up from germline, CDR1 is SQVTM and CDR2 is ANQGSEA. The CDR3 is 16 amino acids.